This is a list of T cell receptor beta chains from one sample in a study of T cells in Graves' hyperthyroidism and ophthalmopathy. TCRdb recomputed calls from the multiplex PCR reads with MiXCR, one row per CDR3 protein. The profile shows about 590,000 distinct CDR3 sequences, approximately 14% of them singletons. The material sequenced was blood. These receptors all come from a woman aged 18-29 years with Graves' ophthalmopathy. CDR3s include the opening cysteine and the closing phenylalanine or tryptophan. A D gene is named only where the DNA matches it firmly. A clone size is listed for some rows: how often the clone was seen (once, few, many), or a class if it is expanded.

D,size,J,V,DNA,CDR3
NA,NA,TRBJ2-2,TRBV4-1,TGCGCCAGCAGCCAAGCTTCACCGAACACCGGGGAGCTGTTTTTT,CASSQASPNTGELFF
NA,many,TRBJ1-5,TRBV11-3,TGTGCCAGCAGCTTAAGGTCAGGGGAACAGCCCCAGCATTTT,CASSLRSGEQPQHF
TRBD1,few,TRBJ2-7,TRBV4-1,TGCGCCAGCAGCCAAGGCCCCGACAGGGCCTCCTACGAGCAGTACTTC,CASSQGPDRASYEQYF
NA,few,TRBJ2-3,TRBV4-3,TGCGCCAGCAGCCAAGCCAACTATGCAGATACGCAGTATTTT,CASSQANYADTQYF
TRBD1,NA,TRBJ2-5,TRBV6-1,TGTGCCAGCAGCCCCGCGGGGACAGGGATGTACTTC,CASSPAGTGMYF
NA,few,TRBJ1-1,TRBV19,TGTGCCAGTAACCCATGGTCGGGTCGGGTGAACACTGAAGCTTTCTTT,CASNPWSGRVNTEAFF
NA,many,TRBJ2-7,TRBV9,TGTGCCAGCAGCGTCGGATTGGAATACGAGCAGTACTTC,CASSVGLEYEQYF
NA,NA,TRBJ2-5,TRBV7-6,TGTGCCAGCAGCTCGCGGTCGGCAGGAAGGGGGGAGACCCAGTACTTC,CASSSRSAGRGETQYF
TRBD2,many,TRBJ2-1,TRBV6-1,TGTGCCACCTCTAGCGGGAGCTCCTACAATGAGCAGTTCTTC,CATSSGSSYNEQFF
NA,many,TRBJ2-1,TRBV12-3/TRBV12-4,TGTGCCACCGTACGCTCCTCAAGCGGCTCCGGAGGTGAGCAGTTCTTC,CATVRSSSGSGGEQFF
NA,many,TRBJ1-1,TRBV12-3/TRBV12-4,TGTGCCAGCAGTCTGACGACAGGTGTCACTGAAGCTTTCTTT,CASSLTTGVTEAFF
TRBD2,many,TRBJ2-7,TRBV20-1,TGCAGTGCTAGTTCTAGCGGCCGTTTCTGGGACGAGCAGTACTTC,CSASSSGRFWDEQYF
NA,NA,TRBJ2-3,TRBV9,TGTGCCAGCAGCGTAGAAGTTAGCACAGATACGCAGTATTTT,CASSVEVSTDTQYF
TRBD2,many,TRBJ2-5,TRBV7-9,TGTGCCAACCCCCTTGTAAGTAGCGGGATGGACCAAGAGACCCAGTACTTC,CANPLVSSGMDQETQYF
TRBD2,NA,TRBJ2-1,TRBV14,TGTGCCAGCAGCCCCCGACTAGCCTTCACAGCTCAGTTCTTC,CASSPRLAFTAQFF
TRBD2,few,TRBJ2-5,TRBV5-6,TGTGCCAGCAGCTTGGAGACTAGCGGGAGTTGGACCCAGTACTTC,CASSLETSGSWTQYF
NA,NA,TRBJ2-2,TRBV10-3,TGTGCCATCAGTGAGCCGGCAGGGAGGAACACCGGGGAGCTGTTTTTT,CAISEPAGRNTGELFF